This paragraph reports one T cell receptor beta chain. The clone's antigen remains unknown. No quality values exist for individual bases; no much larger clone is one base distant. The sample is drawn from a study of blood T cell repertoires in COVID-19 (dated by TCRdb to 2020 to 2021). For the wider study: Samples covering the acute and convalescent phases of COVID-19 were provided by collaborators in the United States, Italy and Spain. The dataset comprised deeply sampled blood TCRbeta repertoires from subjects exposed to, actively infected with, or recovered from COVID-19. Where available, HLA class I and class II types were taken from metadata supplied by the sample provider and were not determined by assay-based typing. Sample metadata almost always included a de-identified subject ID, COVID-19 status, age in years and sex. A freely available public database, intended as a resource for researchers studying the immune response to SARS-CoV-2, is where the repertoires were released. The material from the prospective study consisted of cDNA or gDNA derived from T cells, B-cell-depleted T cells, or PBMCs. Samples came from the ongoing ImmuneRACE study (first 160 participants) plus 1,254 subjects from 6 global collaborators. Overall results and qualifications from the work: Clinical and demographic metadata were provided uncurated, with the amount varying by source and participant.

TCRbeta CDR3 regions were amplified from genomic DNA by means of the immunoSEQ Assay, a bias-controlled multiplex PCR. From the authors' description of their analysis: The number of nucleated cells in each sample was estimated from the amplification of reference gene primers within the assay. To quantify the absolute abundance of each unique TCRbeta CDR3 rearrangement, sequence reads were collapsed and filtered. Productive Simpson clonality was computed per sample as the square root of Simpson's diversity index over productive rearrangements. TCRdb retrieved this table from immuneACCESS and kept in-frame rearrangements only. Not all clones are present; in checked studies, unresolved V genes account for under half, and no reason is known for the remainder. That table furnishes V, J and clone size, whereas the DNA furnished D and trimming. The sample table holds about 180,000 clones, of which roughly 87% were seen once. The ten largest clones take up almost 8.5% of the sample.

Whole blood was collected in K2EDTA tubes by collaborating institutions according to the institutions' own protocols. Collaborator samples were shipped for TCRbeta analysis as frozen whole blood, isolated PBMCs, or DNA extracted from either sample type. Trimming takes 0 bases off V and 4 bases off J; junction bases not matched to a gene: 6. Taken from the germline V gene, the CDR1 and CDR2 loops are LGHNA and YSLEER. The CDR3 has 15 amino acids, counting the end cysteine and phenylalanine. This entry keeps only the CDR3 DNA: 45 bases, framed from base 1. The sample consisted of peripheral blood. The TCR comes from a woman between 70 and 85 years old with acute or convalescent COVID-19. The chain is encoded by TRBV4-3 joined to TRBJ2-7; 7 bases in between match TRBD1. The CDR3 region: CASSQEQTGKYEQYF. In nucleotide form, the sequence is TGCGCCAGCAGCCAAGAACAGACAGGGAAGTACGAGCAGTACTTC.